This T cell receptor (beta chain) derives from a study of response to subunit inactivated influenza vaccine. There are 11 residues in the CDR3. Trimming left V 2 bases short and J 3 bases short, with 1 base between. CDR1 and CDR2 from the germline V gene are MNHNY and SVGAGI (reference sequence). Many counts were recorded for this clonotype. Its antigen is undetermined. General study points: T cells newly recruited by each seasonal influenza vaccination are few, the authors suggested.

TCRdb redid the calling of the RT-PCR reads with MiXCR, one entry per CDR3 protein. The data show over 650,000 distinct CDR3 sequences, with less than 20% seen just once and roughly a tenth held by the top ten. J is TRBJ1-1 and V is TRBV6-6; D is uncertain. This clonotype originated in a man between 50 and 59 years old who received an inactivated influenza vaccine. The specimen comprised PBMCs from blood, sampled roughly 5 days after vaccination. CDR3 loop: CASSYDTEAFF. CDR3 in DNA: TGTGCCAGCAGTTACGACACTGAAGCTTTCTTT.